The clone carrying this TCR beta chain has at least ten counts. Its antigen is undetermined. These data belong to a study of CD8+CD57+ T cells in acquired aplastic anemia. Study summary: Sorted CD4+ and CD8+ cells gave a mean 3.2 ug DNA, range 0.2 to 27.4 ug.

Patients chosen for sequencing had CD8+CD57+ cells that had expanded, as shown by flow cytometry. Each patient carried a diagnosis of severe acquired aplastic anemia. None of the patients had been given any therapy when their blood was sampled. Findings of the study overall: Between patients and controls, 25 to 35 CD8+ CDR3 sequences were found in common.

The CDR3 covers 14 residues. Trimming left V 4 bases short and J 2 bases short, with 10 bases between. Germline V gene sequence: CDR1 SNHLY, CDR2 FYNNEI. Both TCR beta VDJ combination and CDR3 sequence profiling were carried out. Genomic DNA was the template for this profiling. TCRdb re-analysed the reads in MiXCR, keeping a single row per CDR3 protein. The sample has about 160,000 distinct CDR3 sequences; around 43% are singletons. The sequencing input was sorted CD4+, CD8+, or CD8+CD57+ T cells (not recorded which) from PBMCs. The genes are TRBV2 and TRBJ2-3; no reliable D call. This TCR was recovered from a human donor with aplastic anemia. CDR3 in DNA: TGTGCCAGCAGTGCCCCTCAAAACACAGATACGCAGTATTTT. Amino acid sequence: CASSAPQNTDTQYF.